One and the same sample provided the 23 T cell receptor beta chains below, sequenced in a study of identical twins. TCRdb re-derived calls from the 5' RACE reads in MiXCR, one entry per CDR3 protein. This sample carries under 500,000 distinct CDR3 sequences, more than 13% of them seen once, and the ten largest clones take around 0.98%. These data were also filed under a second study, of yellow fever vaccine responses in identical twins.

The source material was CD4+ T cells sorted from blood. These receptors were collected from a woman younger than 30 in good health.

This clonotype was observed at least ten times. The chain has TRBV14 and TRBJ2-2; D is perhaps TRBD2 (5 bases). CDR1 is SGHDN, CDR2 FVKESK, per germline. V gave up 4 bases and J gave up 4 bases, with 22 bases separating them. The CDR3 has 18 residues. Here the CDR3 DNA reads TGTGCCAGCAGCCCGGGCGATAGGACTCCACGGGTCACCGGGGAGCTGTTTTTT. Translated, it gives CASSPGDRTPRVTGELFF. Full variable domain (remainder filled in from reference TRBV14 and TRBJ2-2): EAGVTQFPSHSVIEKGQTVTLRCDPISGHDNLYWYRRVMGKEIKFLLHFVKESKQDESGMPNNRFLAERTGGTYSTLKVQPAELEDSGVYFCASSPGDRTPRVTGELFFGEGSRLTVL.

There are many counts of this clonotype. This chain connects TRBV18 to TRBJ2-5, with D maybe TRBD2 (5 bases). The CDR3 is 13 amino acids. Per the germline V gene, CDR1 is KGHSH and CDR2 is LQKENI. The germline V and J ends were trimmed by 2 bases and 5 bases, with 9 bases remaining between them. The CDR3: CASSPGGWETQYF. For the CDR3, the DNA is TGTGCCAGCTCACCAGGAGGTTGGGAGACCCAGTACTTC.

This clonotype appeared a few times. The CDR3 region is CASSVQTGSYAVELFF. The CDR3 DNA follows: TGTGCCAGCAGCGTACAGACAGGGTCGTACGCCGTGGAGCTGTTTTTT. This sequence joins TRBV9 and TRBJ2-2, with TRBD1 matching 7 bases. The ends lost 1 base at V and 10 bases at J; junction bases unmatched: 13. Germline lookup yields CDR1 SGDLS and CDR2 YYNGEE. The CDR3 has 16 amino acids.

V usage is TRBV23-1 and J usage is TRBJ2-5, with a possible D match to TRBD1 (8 bases). TRBV23-1 is noted as an ORF with a role that remains uncertain. This CDR3 has 15 amino acids. V was clipped by 1 base and J by 4 bases, with 13 bases between them. CDR3 in amino acids: CASSQWTGRVETQYF. In nucleotides, the CDR3 is TGCGCCAGCAGTCAATGGACAGGGAGGGTAGAGACCCAGTACTTC.

The V and J genes are TRBV7-2 and TRBJ2-5, with D perhaps assigned TRBD1 or TRBD2 (5 bases each). The V and J ends lost 0 bases and 4 bases respectively, with 12 bases between them. CDR1 SGHTA and CDR2 FQGNSA come from the germline V gene. This CDR3 spans 15 amino acids. CDR3 DNA: TGTGCCAGCAGCTTAGCCGGCCGGGACGCAGAGACCCAGTACTTC. It translates to CASSLAGRDAETQYF.

The chain recombines TRBV12-3 or TRBV12-4 with TRBJ2-7; TRBD1 is a possible D gene (5 bases). The CDR3 loop spans 14 amino acids. Trimming left V 0 bases short and J 4 bases short, with 10 bases between. The CDR3 here is CASSLAVRQYEQYF. CDR3 coding DNA: TGTGCCAGCAGTTTAGCTGTACGACAGTACGAGCAGTACTTC.

The rearrangement links TRBV20-1 to TRBJ2-5; D is uncertain. The CDR3 contains 13 residues. Germline V gene data show CDR1 as DFQATT and CDR2 as SNEGSKA (reference sequence). Trimming cost V 5 bases and J 3 bases, with 13 bases left between them. CDR3 bases: TGCAGTGCTCGGCCCCCAGCGAAAGAGACCCAGTACTTC. Translating it yields CSARPPAKETQYF.

This clonotype was counted between two and nine times. The chain carries TRBV7-3 and TRBJ2-1; 14 positions agree with TRBD2. V shed 5 bases, J shed 7 bases, and the junction held 10 bases outside the gene matches. Germline V gives CDR1 SGHTA, CDR2 FQGTGA. CDR3 size: 17 residues. The CDR3: CASSRTRTSGGINEQFF. CDR3 DNA: TGTGCCAGCAGCCGAACCAGGACTAGCGGGGGGATAAATGAGCAGTTCTTC.

This clonotype was recorded many times. The chain employs TRBV7-2 and TRBJ2-1; weak D call: TRBD1 (6 bases). V was clipped by 3 bases and J by 1 base, with 7 bases between them. The CDR3 loop spans 14 amino acids. The germline V gene encodes CDR1 SGHTA and CDR2 FQGNSA. The DNA of the CDR3 is TGTGCCAGCAGCTTCCAGGGGTCCTACAATGAGCAGTTCTTC. It specifies CASSFQGSYNEQFF.

The rearrangement joins TRBV18 to TRBJ2-6; 11 positions match TRBD2. This CDR3 has 19 amino acids. Per the germline V gene, CDR1 is KGHSH and CDR2 is LQKENI. V trimming: 3 bases; J trimming: 2 bases; junction bases outside the gene matches: 9. CDR3 DNA sequence: TGTGCCAGCTCACCTATGGTGGGACTAGCGGAGGCTGGGGCCAACGTCCTGACTTTC. It codes for CASSPMVGLAEAGANVLTF.

This clonotype was recorded many times. The chain employs TRBV5-1 and TRBJ2-1; TRBD2 matches at 8 bases. From germline, CDR1 is SGHRS and CDR2 YFSETQ. CDR3 size: 12 residues. V was pared by 3 bases and J by 9 bases, with 2 bases of the junction left unmatched. For the CDR3, the DNA is TGCGCCAGCAGCTCGGGGGGGAGTGAGCAGTTCTTC. As protein: CASSSGGSEQFF. Full variable domain (rest looked up from reference TRBV5-1 and TRBJ2-1): KAGVTQTPRYLIKTRGQQVTLSCSPISGHRSVSWYQQTPGQGLQFLFEYFSETQRNKGNFPGRFSGRQFSNSRSEMNVSTLELGDSALYLCASSSGGSEQFFGPGTRLTVL.

The genes are TRBV7-2 and TRBJ2-1; TRBD1 is a possible D gene (5 bases). Between the trimmed V and J ends, which lost 6 bases and 0 bases, there was a span of 12 bases. This CDR3 spans 15 amino acids. Germline V gene data show CDR1 as SGHTA and CDR2 as FQGNSA. In nucleotides, the CDR3 is TGTGCCAGCAGACGAGACAGAAGCTCCTACAATGAGCAGTTCTTC. It codes for CASRRDRSSYNEQFF. The full variable domain, rest sourced from reference TRBV7-2 and TRBJ2-1, is GAGVSQSPSNKVTEKGKDVELRCDPISGHTALYWYRQSLGQGLEFLIYFQGNSAPDKSGLPSDRFSAERTGGSVSTLTIQRTQQEDSAVYLCASRRDRSSYNEQFFGPGTRLTVL.

V is TRBV9 and J is TRBJ2-5; TRBD1 matches at 8 bases. J was trimmed by 3 bases and V by 3 bases; bases with no gene match: 7. CDR1 SGDLS and CDR2 YYNGEE come from the germline V gene. There are 15 residues in the CDR3. The CDR3 bases are TGTGCCAGCAGCGCTGGGGACAGGTCGAAAGAGACCCAGTACTTC. Translation gives CASSAGDRSKETQYF.

J is TRBJ2-2 and V is TRBV6-2 or TRBV6-3; 12 bases fit TRBD2. There are 14 residues in the CDR3. V lost 6 bases and J lost 7; bases outside the gene matches: 3. In germline, CDR1 is MNHEY, CDR2 SVGEGT. CDR3 protein: CASRRTSGVGELFF. CDR3 in DNA: TGTGCCAGCAGGCGGACTAGCGGGGTCGGGGAGCTGTTTTTT.

The sample holds a few counts of this clonotype. This chain links TRBV5-1 with TRBJ2-2, with D perhaps matching TRBD1 (5 bases). The ends were cut back, 0 bases at V and 6 bases at J, with 6 bases in the middle. The germline CDR1 and CDR2 sequences are SGHRS and YFSETQ. The CDR3 has 13 amino acids. CDR3: CASSLETAGELFF. Written as DNA, the CDR3 is TGCGCCAGCAGCTTGGAGACAGCCGGGGAGCTGTTTTTT.

V is TRBV7-2 and J is TRBJ2-7; D possibly matches TRBD1 or TRBD2 (6 bases each). This CDR3 region has 16 residues. V was clipped by 2 bases and J by 2 bases, with 16 bases between them. CDR1 SGHTA and CDR2 FQGNSA come from the germline V gene. The CDR3, as DNA: TGTGCCAGCAGCTTAATAGGGGGAGGCTCGGCCTACGAGCAGTACTTC. It yields the protein CASSLIGGGSAYEQYF.

This clonotype turned up a few times. The rearrangement links TRBV7-2 to TRBJ2-7, with D tentatively TRBD2 (5 bases). The CDR3 is made up of 17 amino acids. Between the trimmed V and J ends, which lost 5 bases and 0 bases, there was a span of 20 bases. CDR1 and CDR2 from the germline V gene are SGHTA and FQGNSA. The CDR3 DNA is TGTGCCAGCAGCCCTGGCTTTGGAGGCCCCCCCTCCTACGAGCAGTACTTC. It specifies CASSPGFGGPPSYEQYF.

The gene calls are TRBV20-1 and TRBJ2-3, with no clear D. Germline assignment: CDR1 DFQATT and CDR2 SNEGSKA (reference sequence). This CDR3 is built from 15 residues. The V end was cut by 3 bases, the J end by 4 bases, with 17 bases between. The CDR3 sequence: CSARRGLQASDTQYF. The CDR3 nucleotides read TGCAGTGCTAGGCGCGGTCTCCAAGCCTCAGATACGCAGTATTTT.

This clonotype was found a few times. The chain couples TRBV6-6 to TRBJ2-2, with no clear D. The V end lost 8 bases, the J end lost 5 bases, and 12 bases lay between the germline ends. The CDR3 length is 13 residues. CDR1 MNHNY and CDR2 SVGAGI come from the germline V gene (reference sequence). The DNA for the CDR3 is TGTGCCAGCCGCCTAACACTAACCGGGGAGCTGTTTTTT. This translates into CASRLTLTGELFF.

The rearrangement joins TRBV21-1 to TRBJ2-7; TRBD1 is taken as the D call from the table, unchecked against the DNA. TRBV21-1 is reported as a pseudogene. The CDR3 runs to 16 residues. CDR3: CASSKGGTGVAYEQYF. CDR3 nucleotide sequence: TGTGCCAGCAGCAAGGGGGGTACAGGGGTGGCCTACGAGCAGTACTTC.

This clonotype appeared many times. The chain joins TRBV12-3 or TRBV12-4 to TRBJ2-2; unclear D gene. The length of the CDR3 is 13 residues. V was clipped by 7 bases and J by 6 bases, with 12 bases between them. CDR3 nucleotides: TGTGCCAGCAATAAATTAACGGCCGGGGAGCTGTTTTTT. It is translated as CASNKLTAGELFF.

The chain has TRBV20-1 and TRBJ2-3; 12 bases fit TRBD2. V shed 6 bases and J 4 bases; nucleotides not matched to a gene: 8. Per germline, CDR1 DFQATT and CDR2 SNEGSKA (reference sequence). This CDR3 has 15 residues. CDR3 in amino acids: CSARRTSGDPDTQYF. CDR3 in DNA: TGCAGTGCCAGGAGGACTAGCGGGGACCCAGATACGCAGTATTTT.

CDR3 sequence reads: CASSSRPIDAGELFF. For the CDR3, the DNA is TGCGCCAGCAGCTCCAGACCTATAGATGCCGGGGAGCTGTTTTTT. This chain joins TRBV5-1 and TRBJ2-2, with D unclear. V was cut by 3 bases and J by 6 bases, with 15 bases left in between. Germline V gene sequence: CDR1 SGHRS, CDR2 YFSETQ. The CDR3 is 15 residues long.